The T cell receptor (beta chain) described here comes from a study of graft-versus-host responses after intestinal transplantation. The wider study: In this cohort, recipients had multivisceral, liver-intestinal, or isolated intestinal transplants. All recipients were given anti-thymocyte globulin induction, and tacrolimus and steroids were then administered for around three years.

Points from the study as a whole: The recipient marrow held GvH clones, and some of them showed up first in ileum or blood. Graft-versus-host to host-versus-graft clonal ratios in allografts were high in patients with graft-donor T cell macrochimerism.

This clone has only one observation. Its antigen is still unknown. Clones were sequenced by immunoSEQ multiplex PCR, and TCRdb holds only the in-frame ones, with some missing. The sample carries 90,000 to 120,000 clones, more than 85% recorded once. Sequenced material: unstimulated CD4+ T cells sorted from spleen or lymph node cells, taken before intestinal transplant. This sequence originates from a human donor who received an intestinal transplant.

This CDR3 is CASSYRGREQYF. CDR3 coding DNA: TGTGCCAGCAGCTACAGGGGGCGCGAGCAGTACTTC. The chain recombines TRBV7-2 with TRBJ2-7; 9 bases match TRBD1. J lost 6 bases, V lost 4 bases, and 1 base had no gene match. Germline V gene lookup returns CDR1 SGHTA and CDR2 FQGNSA. The CDR3 sequence is 12 residues long. The whole variable domain, remainder taken from reference TRBV7-2 and TRBJ2-7, is GAGVSQSPSNKVTEKGKDVELRCDPISGHTALYWYRQSLGQGLEFLIYFQGNSAPDKSGLPSDRFSAERTGGSVSTLTIQRTQQEDSAVYLCASSYRGREQYFGPGTRLTVT.